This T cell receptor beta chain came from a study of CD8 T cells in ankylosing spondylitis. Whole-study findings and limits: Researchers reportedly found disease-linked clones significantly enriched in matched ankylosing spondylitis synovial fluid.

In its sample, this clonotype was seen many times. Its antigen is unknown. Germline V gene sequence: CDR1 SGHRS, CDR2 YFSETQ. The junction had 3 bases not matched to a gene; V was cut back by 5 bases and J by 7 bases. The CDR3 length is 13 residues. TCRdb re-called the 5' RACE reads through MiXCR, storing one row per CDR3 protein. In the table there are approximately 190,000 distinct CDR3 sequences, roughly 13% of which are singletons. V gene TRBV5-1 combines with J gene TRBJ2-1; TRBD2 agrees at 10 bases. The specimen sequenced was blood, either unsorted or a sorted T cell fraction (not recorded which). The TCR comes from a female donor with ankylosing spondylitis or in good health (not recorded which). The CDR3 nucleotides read TGCGCCAGCAGACTAGCGGGATTGAATGAGCAGTTCTTC. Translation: CASRLAGLNEQFF. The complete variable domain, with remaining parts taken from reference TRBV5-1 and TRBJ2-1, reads KAGVTQTPRYLIKTRGQQVTLSCSPISGHRSVSWYQQTPGQGLQFLFEYFSETQRNKGNFPGRFSGRQFSNSRSEMNVSTLELGDSALYLCASRLAGLNEQFFGPGTRLTVL.